These T cell receptor beta chains were read from a single sample in a study of beta chain features in type 1 diabetes. Using immunoSEQ multiplex PCR, the repertoire was profiled, and TCRdb retains in-frame clones only, with some absent. The data show hundreds of thousands of clones, 11% to 15% seen once. The sequencing sample was made of naive CD4+ T cells from blood. These receptors came from a young man with type 1 diabetes. Both conserved end residues are part of each CDR3. A D gene is named only where the DNA matches it firmly. Where a row states a size, it is once, few, many or the class of an expanded clone; other rows omit it.

size: -
D: TRBD2
V: TRBV30
J: TRBJ2-2
CDR3: CAWTNIKRGNTGELFF
DNA: TGTGCCTGGACGAACATCAAGCGGGGGAACACCGGGGAGCTGTTTTTT

size: -
D: -
V: TRBV30
J: TRBJ2-7
CDR3: CAWSAGTPYEQYF
DNA: TGTGCCTGGAGCGCGGGAACCCCCTACGAGCAGTACTTC

size: few
D: TRBD2
V: TRBV29-1
J: TRBJ2-1
CDR3: CSVEAFGLADSYNEQFF
DNA: TGCAGCGTTGAAGCCTTCGGACTAGCGGACTCCTACAATGAGCAGTTCTTC

size: -
D: -
V: TRBV6-6
J: TRBJ2-3
CDR3: CASSSRGDTQYF
DNA: TGTGCCAGCAGTTCCAGGGGAGATACGCAGTATTTT

size: few
D: -
V: TRBV5-4
J: TRBJ2-7
CDR3: CASSFRAGRPYEQYF
DNA: TGTGCCAGCAGCTTTAGGGCTGGGAGACCCTACGAGCAGTACTTC

size: -
D: TRBD1
V: TRBV18
J: TRBJ2-7
CDR3: CASSHDRVSEQYF
DNA: TGTGCCAGCTCTCATGACAGGGTCAGCGAGCAGTACTTC

size: -
D: TRBD2
V: TRBV5-4
J: TRBJ2-2
CDR3: CASSLTSGGTGELFF
DNA: TGTGCCAGCAGCTTGACTAGCGGGGGCACCGGGGAGCTGTTTTTT

size: -
D: -
V: TRBV9
J: TRBJ2-7
CDR3: CASSAGDTYSYEQYF
DNA: TGTGCCAGCAGCGCGGGGGACACCTACTCCTACGAGCAGTACTTC

size: -
D: TRBD1
V: TRBV19
J: TRBJ2-7
CDR3: CASSPDRGIHEQYF
DNA: TGTGCCAGTAGCCCCGACAGGGGAATACACGAGCAGTACTTC

size: -
D: -
V: TRBV2
J: TRBJ2-5
CDR3: CATGGTSARVETQYF
DNA: TGTGCCACCGGAGGAACTTCCGCCCGGGTGGAGACCCAGTACTTC

size: -
D: -
V: TRBV30
J: TRBJ2-3
CDR3: CAWSLAGSTDTQYF
DNA: TGTGCCTGGAGTCTAGCAGGATCCACAGATACGCAGTATTTT

size: few
D: -
V: TRBV28
J: TRBJ2-7
CDR3: CASSPPAYEQYF
DNA: TGTGCCAGCAGTCCTCCCGCCTACGAGCAGTACTTC

size: few
D: TRBD1
V: TRBV10-3
J: TRBJ1-3
CDR3: CATGTAGVRGNTIYF
DNA: TGTGCCACCGGGACAGCCGGGGTGAGAGGAAACACCATATATTTT

size: few
D: -
V: TRBV5-1
J: TRBJ2-5
CDR3: CASSLDGQETQYF
DNA: TGCGCCAGCAGCCTCGACGGCCAGGAGACCCAGTACTTC

size: -
D: -
V: TRBV5-6
J: TRBJ2-7
CDR3: CASSLLQFGYEQYF
DNA: TGTGCCAGCAGCTTGTTGCAGTTCGGCTACGAGCAGTACTTC

size: few
D: TRBD2
V: TRBV18
J: TRBJ2-2
CDR3: CASSPLDGLAIGELFF
DNA: TGTGCCAGCTCACCACTCGACGGACTAGCGATCGGGGAGCTGTTTTTT

size: few
D: -
V: TRBV6-5
J: TRBJ2-2
CDR3: CASRLRADTGELFF
DNA: TGTGCCAGCAGACTGAGGGCGGACACCGGGGAGCTGTTTTTT

size: few
D: -
V: TRBV5-1
J: TRBJ1-2
CDR3: CASSPPGPRDGYTF
DNA: TGCGCCAGCAGCCCCCCGGGGCCGAGGGATGGCTACACCTTC

size: -
D: TRBD1
V: TRBV19
J: TRBJ2-1
CDR3: CASSIGQGAYNEQFF
DNA: TGTGCCAGTAGTATTGGGCAGGGGGCGTACAATGAGCAGTTCTTC

size: -
D: -
V: TRBV29-1
J: TRBJ1-4
CDR3: CSVQGVSNEKLFF
DNA: TGCAGCGTTCAGGGAGTGTCTAATGAAAAACTGTTTTTT

size: few
D: TRBD1
V: TRBV30
J: TRBJ2-7
CDR3: CARSGTGFHEQYF
DNA: TGTGCCAGATCCGGGACAGGGTTCCACGAGCAGTACTTC

size: -
D: -
V: TRBV11-2
J: TRBJ1-1
CDR3: CASSSDRNTEAFF
DNA: TGTGCCAGCAGCTCGGATCGGAACACTGAAGCTTTCTTT

size: -
D: TRBD1
V: TRBV4-1
J: TRBJ2-7
CDR3: CASSQPQGAQEEQYF
DNA: TGCGCCAGCAGCCAACCACAGGGGGCTCAAGAAGAGCAGTACTTC

size: few
D: TRBD1
V: TRBV18
J: TRBJ1-3
CDR3: CASSPGTVSGNTIYF
DNA: TGTGCCAGCTCACCAGGGACAGTTTCTGGAAACACCATATATTTT

size: few
D: TRBD1
V: TRBV18
J: TRBJ1-5
CDR3: CASSSTGGKNNQPQHF
DNA: TGTGCCAGCTCGTCGACAGGGGGCAAGAACAATCAGCCCCAGCATTTT

size: -
D: TRBD2
V: TRBV7-9
J: TRBJ2-1
CDR3: CASSLAGGRNEQFF
DNA: TGTGCCAGCAGCTTAGCGGGAGGGCGCAATGAGCAGTTCTTC

size: -
D: -
V: TRBV5-1
J: TRBJ2-7
CDR3: CASSGVSYEQYF
DNA: TGCGCCAGCAGCGGCGTCTCCTACGAGCAGTACTTC

size: -
D: -
V: TRBV28
J: TRBJ1-2
CDR3: CASSLWAGNYGYTF
DNA: TGTGCCAGCAGTTTATGGGCGGGAAACTATGGCTACACCTTC

size: few
D: TRBD1
V: TRBV18
J: TRBJ1-2
CDR3: CASSGTVGYTF
DNA: TGTGCCAGCTCAGGGACAGTTGGCTACACCTTC

size: few
D: -
V: TRBV5-1
J: TRBJ2-3
CDR3: CASSLVEPNTQYF
DNA: TGCGCCAGCAGCTTGGTAGAGCCGAATACGCAGTATTTT

size: -
D: -
V: TRBV11-2
J: TRBJ2-3
CDR3: CASSLVVGSTDTQYF
DNA: TGTGCCAGCAGCTTAGTGGTGGGAAGCACAGATACGCAGTATTTT

size: -
D: -
V: TRBV16
J: TRBJ1-1
CDR3: CASSRGAATAFF
DNA: TGTGCCAGCAGCAGAGGGGCAGCCACGGCTTTCTTT

size: few
D: -
V: TRBV12-5
J: TRBJ2-7
CDR3: CASGLPGPINYEQYF
DNA: TGTGCTAGTGGTTTACCGGGACCTATAAACTACGAGCAGTACTTC

size: -
D: -
V: TRBV6-6
J: TRBJ2-1
CDR3: CASTNYNEQFF
DNA: TGTGCCAGCACAAACTACAATGAGCAGTTCTTC

size: -
D: TRBD1
V: TRBV5-1
J: TRBJ1-1
CDR3: CASRHNSGQVVTEAFF
DNA: TGCGCCAGCAGACATAACTCCGGACAGGTGGTAACTGAAGCTTTCTTT

size: few
D: -
V: TRBV7-9
J: TRBJ1-5
CDR3: CASSLSIAGGQPQHF
DNA: TGTGCCAGCAGCTTATCTATCGCTGGAGGTCAGCCCCAGCATTTT

size: -
D: -
V: TRBV2
J: TRBJ2-1
CDR3: CASSDPGEDNEQFF
DNA: TGTGCCAGCAGTGACCCAGGGGAGGACAATGAGCAGTTCTTC

size: -
D: -
V: TRBV2
J: TRBJ1-2
CDR3: CASSVVPRVDGYTF
DNA: TGTGCCAGCAGTGTGGTACCCAGGGTAGATGGCTACACCTTC

size: few
D: TRBD1
V: TRBV5-1
J: TRBJ2-3
CDR3: CASRHGTGGTDTQYF
DNA: TGCGCCAGCCGACATGGGACAGGGGGCACAGATACGCAGTATTTT

size: -
D: -
V: TRBV2
J: TRBJ2-3
CDR3: CASGGSTDTQYF
DNA: TGTGCCAGCGGGGGAAGCACAGATACGCAGTATTTT

size: few
D: TRBD2
V: TRBV7-2
J: TRBJ2-3
CDR3: CASSFGGTSGSNPDTQYF
DNA: TGTGCCAGCAGCTTTGGAGGGACTAGCGGGAGTAATCCAGATACGCAGTATTTT

size: -
D: TRBD1
V: TRBV16
J: TRBJ1-2
CDR3: CASSQSGTGAGYTF
DNA: TGTGCCAGCAGCCAATCGGGGACAGGGGCTGGCTACACCTTC

size: few
D: -
V: TRBV7-2
J: TRBJ2-1
CDR3: CASSLMAGISVEQFF
DNA: TGTGCCAGCAGCTTAATGGCGGGGATTTCTGTAGAGCAGTTCTTC

size: -
D: -
V: TRBV4-3
J: TRBJ1-2
CDR3: CASSQTRHGYTF
DNA: TGCGCCAGCAGCCAGACCAGACATGGCTACACCTTC

size: once
D: -
V: TRBV30
J: TRBJ1-2
CDR3: CAWPSRDVQLNYGYTF
DNA: TGTGCCTGGCCCTCCCGGGACGTACAACTTAACTATGGCTACACCTTC

size: -
D: -
V: TRBV7-2
J: TRBJ2-1
CDR3: CASRRRASGASDEQFF
DNA: TGTGCCAGCAGACGGCGGGCGAGTGGGGCCAGTGATGAGCAGTTCTTC

size: -
D: -
V: TRBV14
J: TRBJ2-5
CDR3: CASRPSGTVQETQYF
DNA: TGTGCCAGCAGACCTTCCGGGACGGTCCAAGAGACCCAGTACTTC

size: -
D: -
V: TRBV11-2
J: TRBJ2-1
CDR3: CASSSLDHSHNEQFF
DNA: TGTGCCAGCAGCTCCCTTGACCACTCACACAATGAGCAGTTCTTC

size: -
D: -
V: TRBV30
J: TRBJ1-5
CDR3: CAWSVGLPLNQPQHF
DNA: TGTGCCTGGAGTGTAGGTTTGCCTCTCAATCAGCCCCAGCATTTT

size: -
D: TRBD1
V: TRBV30
J: TRBJ1-4
CDR3: CAWSSPGGEREKLFF
DNA: TGTGCCTGGAGTAGCCCAGGGGGTGAGAGGGAAAAACTGTTTTTT

size: few
D: -
V: TRBV29-1
J: TRBJ2-2
CDR3: CSGDEGTGELFF
DNA: TGCAGCGGTGATGAGGGGACCGGGGAGCTGTTTTTT

size: few
D: -
V: TRBV14
J: TRBJ2-1
CDR3: CASSQGRGYLSSYNEQFF
DNA: TGTGCCAGCAGCCAAGGCCGGGGCTACCTCAGCTCCTACAATGAGCAGTTCTTC

size: -
D: -
V: TRBV30
J: TRBJ1-5
CDR3: CAWGVRGNQPQHF
DNA: TGTGCCTGGGGGGTCAGGGGCAATCAGCCCCAGCATTTT

size: few
D: -
V: TRBV5-1
J: TRBJ2-7
CDR3: CASSLARGRSYEQYF
DNA: TGCGCCAGCAGCTTGGCCCGGGGTCGTTCCTACGAGCAGTACTTC

size: -
D: -
V: TRBV30
J: TRBJ2-2
CDR3: CASHTGELFF
DNA: TGTGCCTCTCACACCGGGGAGCTGTTTTTT

size: few
D: TRBD1
V: TRBV5-4
J: TRBJ1-1
CDR3: CASIPQNPGQGINTEAFF
DNA: TGTGCCAGCATCCCCCAGAATCCAGGACAGGGGATCAACACTGAAGCTTTCTTT

size: -
D: TRBD1
V: TRBV5-1
J: TRBJ1-2
CDR3: CASSPQGDGYTF
DNA: TGCGCCAGCAGCCCACAGGGGGATGGCTACACCTTC

size: -
D: TRBD1
V: TRBV9
J: TRBJ1-5
CDR3: CASSPGTGLSNQPQHF
DNA: TGTGCCAGCAGCCCCGGGACAGGGCTTAGCAATCAGCCCCAGCATTTT

size: -
D: -
V: TRBV29-1
J: TRBJ2-1
CDR3: CSVEDRRGLVYNEQFF
DNA: TGCAGCGTTGAAGATCGGAGGGGCTTGGTTTACAATGAGCAGTTCTTC

size: few
D: -
V: TRBV15
J: TRBJ1-5
CDR3: CATSNDIYSNQPQHF
DNA: TGTGCCACCAGCAACGACATCTATAGCAATCAGCCCCAGCATTTT